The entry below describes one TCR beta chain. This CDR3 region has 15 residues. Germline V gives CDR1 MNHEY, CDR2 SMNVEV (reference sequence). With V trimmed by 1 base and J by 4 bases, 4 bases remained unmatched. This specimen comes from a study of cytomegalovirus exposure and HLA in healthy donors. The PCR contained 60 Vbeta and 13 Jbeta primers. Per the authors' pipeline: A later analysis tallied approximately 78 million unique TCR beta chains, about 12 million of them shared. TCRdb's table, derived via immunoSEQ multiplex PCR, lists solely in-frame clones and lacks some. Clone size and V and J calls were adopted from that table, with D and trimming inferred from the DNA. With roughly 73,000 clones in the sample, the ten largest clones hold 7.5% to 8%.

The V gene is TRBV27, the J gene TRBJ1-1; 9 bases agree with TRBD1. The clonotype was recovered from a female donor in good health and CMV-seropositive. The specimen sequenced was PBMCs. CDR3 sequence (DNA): TGTGCCAGCAGTTTATTGGGGACAGGGATCACTGAAGCTTTCTTT. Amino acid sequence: CASSLLGTGITEAFF.